This T cell receptor beta chain was recovered during a study of CD8 T cells in Susac syndrome. Random hexamers primed reverse transcription of about 0.45 to 1 ug RNA. Amplification of TCR beta CDR3 across 54 Vbeta and 13 Jbeta was performed with immunoSEQ multiplex PCR. MiXCR, applied by TCRdb to the immunoSEQ multiplex PCR reads, yields one record per CDR3 protein. Here the sample spans about 160,000 distinct CDR3 sequences, about 90% being singletons. Germline lookup yields CDR1 KGHDR and CDR2 SFDVKD. J was trimmed by 4 bases and V by 3 bases; bases with no gene match: 1. This CDR3 is built from 13 residues. The sequenced target, TCR beta, came from blood CD8+ and CD4+ T cells. The CD8+ and CD4+ T cells were isolated magnetically using a negative isolation approach, whereas the TEMRA cells were enriched by FACS.

The sequenced sample was CD4+ T cells from PBMCs. The rearrangement joins TRBV24-1 to TRBJ2-5; 7 bases agree with TRBD2. This clonotype was obtained from a human donor in good health. The CDR3: CATSDRLAETQYF. In nucleotides, the CDR3 is TGTGCCACCAGTGATCGACTAGCAGAGACCCAGTACTTC.